Sequencing of this T cell receptor (beta chain) was carried out in a study of T-cell memory formation after mild COVID-19. Study results and limitations: In pre-infection memory, a portion of responding clones appeared, which suggested that cross-reactive memory joined. While clones contracting from day 15 to 85 were balanced between CD4 and CD8, later expanders leaned CD4+. Researchers report contracting CD4+ clones mostly in CM and EM, with CD8+ clones in EMRA.

Germline CDR1 and CDR2: SGHTA and FQGNSA. The CDR3 is 14 amino acids. V lost 5 bases and J 1 base, leaving 9 bases between the germline ends. TCRdb reanalysed the 5' RACE reads using MiXCR and keeps one entry per CDR3 protein. This sample has approximately 250,000 distinct CDR3 sequences; roughly 17% occur once, and the top ten carry about a fifth. This clonotype was observed a handful of times. Its specificity is unknown. The receptor comes from a young man who had mild COVID-19 (a few samples of this study predate the infection). Cell type and time point are not known. The V call is TRBV7-2, the J call TRBJ2-1; no clear D gene. The sequenced sample was PBMCs or a T cell subset sorted from them (not recorded which). The DNA for the CDR3 is TGTGCCAGCAGCGCCCCCGGGTCCTACAATGAGCAGTTCTTC. Encoded protein: CASSAPGSYNEQFF. The full variable domain, in which reference TRBV7-2 and TRBJ2-1 provide the parts outside the CDR3, is GAGVSQSPSNKVTEKGKDVELRCDPISGHTALYWYRQSLGQGLEFLIYFQGNSAPDKSGLPSDRFSAERTGGSVSTLTIQRTQQEDSAVYLCASSAPGSYNEQFFGPGTRLTVL.